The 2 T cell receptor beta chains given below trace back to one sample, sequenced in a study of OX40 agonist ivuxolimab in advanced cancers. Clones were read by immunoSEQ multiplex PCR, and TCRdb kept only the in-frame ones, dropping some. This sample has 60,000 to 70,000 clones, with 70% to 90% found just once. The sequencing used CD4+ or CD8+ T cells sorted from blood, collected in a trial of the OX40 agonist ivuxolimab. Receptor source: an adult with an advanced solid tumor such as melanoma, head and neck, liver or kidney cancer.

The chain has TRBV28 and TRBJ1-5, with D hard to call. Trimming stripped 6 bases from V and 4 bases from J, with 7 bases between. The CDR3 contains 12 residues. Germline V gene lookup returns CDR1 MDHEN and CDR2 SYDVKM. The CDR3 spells CASRQRNQPQHF. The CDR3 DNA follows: TGTGCCAGCAGACAAAGAAATCAGCCCCAGCATTTT.

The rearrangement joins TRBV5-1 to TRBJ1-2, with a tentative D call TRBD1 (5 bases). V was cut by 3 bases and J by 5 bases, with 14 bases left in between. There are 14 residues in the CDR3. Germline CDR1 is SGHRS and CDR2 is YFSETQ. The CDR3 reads CASSSGVIGYGYTF. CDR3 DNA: TGCGCCAGCAGCTCGGGGGTTATCGGATATGGCTACACCTTC.